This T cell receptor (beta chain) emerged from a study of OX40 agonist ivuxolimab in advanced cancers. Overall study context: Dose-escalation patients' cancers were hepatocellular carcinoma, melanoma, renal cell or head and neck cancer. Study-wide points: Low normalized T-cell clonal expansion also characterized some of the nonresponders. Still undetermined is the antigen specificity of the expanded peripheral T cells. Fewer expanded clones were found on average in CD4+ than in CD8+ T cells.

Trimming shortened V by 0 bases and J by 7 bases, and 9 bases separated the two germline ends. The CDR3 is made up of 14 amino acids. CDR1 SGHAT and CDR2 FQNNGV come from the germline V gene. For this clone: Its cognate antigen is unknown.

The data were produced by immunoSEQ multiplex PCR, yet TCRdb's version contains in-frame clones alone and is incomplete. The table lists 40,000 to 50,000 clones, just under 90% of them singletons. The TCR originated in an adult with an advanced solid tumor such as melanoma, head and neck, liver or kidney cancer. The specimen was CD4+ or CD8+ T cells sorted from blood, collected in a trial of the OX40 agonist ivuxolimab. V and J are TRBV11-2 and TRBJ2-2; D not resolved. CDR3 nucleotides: TGTGCCAGCAGCTTAGACGCAGGCATCGGGGAGCTGTTTTTT. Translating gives CASSLDAGIGELFF.